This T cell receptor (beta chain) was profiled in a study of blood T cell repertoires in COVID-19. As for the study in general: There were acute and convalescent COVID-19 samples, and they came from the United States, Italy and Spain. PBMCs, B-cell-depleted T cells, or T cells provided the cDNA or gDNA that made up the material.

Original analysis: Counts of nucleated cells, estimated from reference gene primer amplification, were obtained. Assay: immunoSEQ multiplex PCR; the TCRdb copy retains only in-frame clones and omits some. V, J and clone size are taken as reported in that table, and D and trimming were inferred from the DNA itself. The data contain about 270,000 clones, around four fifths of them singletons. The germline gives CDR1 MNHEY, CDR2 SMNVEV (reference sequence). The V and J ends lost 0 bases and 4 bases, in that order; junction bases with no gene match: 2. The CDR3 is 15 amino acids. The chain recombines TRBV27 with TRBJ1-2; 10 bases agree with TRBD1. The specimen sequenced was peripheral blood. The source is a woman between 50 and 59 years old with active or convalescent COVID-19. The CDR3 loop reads CASSLSGQGGYGYTF. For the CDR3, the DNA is TGTGCCAGCAGTTTATCCGGACAGGGGGGCTATGGCTACACCTTC.